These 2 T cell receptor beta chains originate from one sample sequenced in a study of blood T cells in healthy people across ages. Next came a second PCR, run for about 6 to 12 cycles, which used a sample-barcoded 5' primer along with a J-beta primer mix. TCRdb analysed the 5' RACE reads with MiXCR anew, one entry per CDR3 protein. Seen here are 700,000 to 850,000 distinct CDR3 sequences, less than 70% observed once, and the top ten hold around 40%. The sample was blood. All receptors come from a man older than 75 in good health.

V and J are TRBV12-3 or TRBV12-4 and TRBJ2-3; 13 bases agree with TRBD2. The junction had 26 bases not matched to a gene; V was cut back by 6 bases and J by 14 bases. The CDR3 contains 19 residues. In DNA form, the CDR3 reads TGTGCCAGCAGCAAGAGGACTAGCGGGAGTAAGCAGGGGCACAGAGACGCGTATTTT. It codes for CASSKRTSGSKQGHRDAYF.

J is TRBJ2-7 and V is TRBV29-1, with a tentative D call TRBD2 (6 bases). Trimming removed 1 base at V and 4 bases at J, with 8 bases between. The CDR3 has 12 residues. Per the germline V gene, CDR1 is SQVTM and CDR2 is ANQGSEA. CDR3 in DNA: TGCAGCGTTGAAGTGGGGAGGTACGAGCAGTACTTC. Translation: CSVEVGRYEQYF.